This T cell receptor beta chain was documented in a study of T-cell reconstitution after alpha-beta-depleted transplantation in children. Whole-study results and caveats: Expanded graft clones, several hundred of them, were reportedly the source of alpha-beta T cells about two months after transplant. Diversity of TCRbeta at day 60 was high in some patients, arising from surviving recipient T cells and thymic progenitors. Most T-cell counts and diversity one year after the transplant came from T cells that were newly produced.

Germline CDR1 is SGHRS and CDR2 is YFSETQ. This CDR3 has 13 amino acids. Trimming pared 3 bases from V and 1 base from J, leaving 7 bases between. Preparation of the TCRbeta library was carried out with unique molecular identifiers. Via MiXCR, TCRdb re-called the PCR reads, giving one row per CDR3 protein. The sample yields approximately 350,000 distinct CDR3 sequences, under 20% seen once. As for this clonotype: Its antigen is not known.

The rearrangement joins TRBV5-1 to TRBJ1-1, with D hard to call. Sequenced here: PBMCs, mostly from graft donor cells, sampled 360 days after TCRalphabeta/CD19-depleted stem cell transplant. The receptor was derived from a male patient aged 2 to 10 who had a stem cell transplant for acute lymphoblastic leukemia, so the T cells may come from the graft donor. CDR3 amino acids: CASSSPPNTEAFF. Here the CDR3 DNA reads TGCGCCAGCAGCTCGCCCCCGAACACTGAAGCTTTCTTT.